The next 27 T cell receptor beta chains were all read from a single sample in a study of beta chain features in type 1 diabetes. Expressed TCRB transcripts got sequenced, as all isolated RNA was reverse transcribed. TCRdb's table, derived via immunoSEQ multiplex PCR, lists solely in-frame clones and lacks some. This table holds 680,000 or so clones, around 16% found once. The sample comprised naive CD4+ T cells from blood. The receptors originated from a man between 18 and 29 years old in good health.

This clone was counted between two and nine times. The CDR3 DNA is TGTGCCAGCAGTCTAACATACAATGAGCAGTTCTTC. Protein: CASSLTYNEQFF. The gene calls are TRBV28 and TRBJ2-1, with D uncertain. CDR3 size: 12 residues. Deletions cut 5 bases from V and 4 bases from J, with 6 bases between. From germline, CDR1 is MDHEN and CDR2 SYDVKM.

This rearrangement joins TRBV15 to TRBJ1-3; D gene ambiguous. CDR1 LNHNV and CDR2 YYDKDF come from the germline V gene (reference sequence). Trimming left V 0 bases short and J 0 bases short, with 9 bases between. This CDR3 comprises 16 residues. CDR3: CATSRESRSSGNTIYF. The CDR3 DNA sequence: TGTGCCACCAGCAGAGAATCGAGAAGCTCTGGAAACACCATATATTTT.

This clone turned up a few times. J is TRBJ1-5 and V is TRBV5-4; D is perhaps TRBD1 (5 bases). The CDR3 extends over 12 amino acids. The ends were cut back, 5 bases at V and 8 bases at J, with 11 bases in the middle. Per germline, CDR1 SGHNT and CDR2 YYREEE (reference sequence). CDR3 bases: TGTGCCAGCAGAAGAGGGGATGAGCCCCAGCATTTT. Translating gives CASRRGDEPQHF.

This clone has just a few counts. This sample also contains other DNA sequences that code for the same CDR3. The chain recombines TRBV18 with TRBJ2-7, with D uncertain. Germline V lookup: CDR1 KGHSH, CDR2 LQKENI. The CDR3 is made up of 12 amino acids. The V gene lost 3 bases and the J gene lost 2 bases, with 5 bases spanning the gap. The CDR3 sequence: CASSPTTYEQYF. The CDR3 nucleotides are TGTGCCAGCTCACCTACAACCTACGAGCAGTACTTC.

Of note for this clone: The junction departs from germline at one end; a sequencing error may be responsible. The chain is built from TRBV9 and TRBJ2-7; D gene unclear. Looked up from germline, CDR1 is SGDLS and CDR2 is YYNGEE. There are 8 residues in the CDR3. CDR3 DNA: TGTGCCAGCAGCCTTCATTCCTTC. As protein: CASSLHSF.

This chain uses TRBV6-1 with TRBJ2-3; D call uncertain. The V end was cut by 7 bases, the J end by 0 bases, with 8 bases between. The length of the CDR3 is 13 residues. Germline-derived CDR1 and CDR2 are MNHNS and SASEGT. The CDR3 spells CASKRSSTDTQYF. For the CDR3, the DNA is TGTGCCAGCAAACGGTCAAGCACAGATACGCAGTATTTT.

Only one count was recorded for this clone. The rearrangement uses TRBV9 and TRBJ1-5; D ambiguous. CDR1 is SGDLS, CDR2 YYNGEE, per germline. Trimming shortened V by 2 bases and J by 5 bases, and 8 bases separated the two germline ends. The CDR3 loop spans 13 amino acids. CDR3 in amino acids: CASSVSYDQPQHF. The CDR3 DNA reads as TGTGCCAGCAGCGTCTCCTATGATCAGCCCCAGCATTTT.

In its sample, this clone was seen a few times. The chain combines TRBV11-1 with TRBJ2-1; no firm D call. Trimming shortened V by 3 bases and J by 5 bases, and 11 bases separated the two germline ends. This CDR3 is built from 14 residues. The germline CDR1 and CDR2 sequences are SGHAT and FQDESV (reference sequence). This CDR3 is CASSFFLQNNEQFF. The CDR3 bases are TGTGCCAGCAGCTTTTTTCTACAGAACAATGAGCAGTTCTTC. The whole variable domain, filled in from reference TRBV11-1 and TRBJ2-1, reads EAEVAQSPRYKITEKSQAVAFWCDPISGHATLYWYRQILGQGPELLVQFQDESVVDDSQLPKDRFSAERLKGVDSTLKIQPAELGDSAMYLCASSFFLQNNEQFFGPGTRLTVL.

There are a few counts of this clone. CDR3 DNA sequence: TGTGCCAGCAGTTCGACAGGGTCGAGGACTGAAGCTTTCTTT. Translation gives CASSSTGSRTEAFF. V is TRBV27 and J is TRBJ1-1, with TRBD1 matching over 7 bases. The CDR3 has 14 amino acids. Trimming took 4 bases from V and 5 from J; bases not matched to a gene: 7. CDR1 is MNHEY, CDR2 SMNVEV, per germline (reference sequence).

This clone was seen only a few times. V is TRBV14 and J is TRBJ1-4, with TRBD1 identical over 7 bases. The CDR3 loop spans 15 amino acids. V gave up 4 bases and J gave up 3 bases; unmatched junction bases: 5. CDR1 is SGHDN and CDR2 is FVKESK in the germline V gene. DNA for the CDR3: TGTGCCAGCAGCCGAGCTACAGGGGCTAATGAAAAACTGTTTTTT. Translated, it gives CASSRATGANEKLFF.

This rearrangement joins TRBV9 to TRBJ2-1, with TRBD2 matching 10 bases. Germline V gene sequence: CDR1 SGDLS, CDR2 YYNGEE. The CDR3 consists of 16 residues. V lost 0 bases, J lost 7 bases, and 7 bases stayed unmatched. The CDR3 nucleotides read TGTGCCAGCAGCGTAGGGGCTAGCGGGAGAGTAAATGAGCAGTTCTTC. Its translation: CASSVGASGRVNEQFF.

CDR3 sequence: CASSLVPAGGRDTEAFF. The CDR3 coding sequence is TGCGCCAGCAGCTTGGTTCCGGCAGGGGGCCGAGACACTGAAGCTTTCTTT. V and J are TRBV5-1 and TRBJ1-1, with 8 bases matching TRBD1. Trimming took 0 bases from V and 3 from J; bases not matched to a gene: 10. CDR1 is SGHRS, CDR2 YFSETQ, per germline. This CDR3 is 17 amino acids long.

This clone was detected a few times. The CDR3 spells CASSSRTGSSYNEQFF. CDR3 nucleotide sequence: TGTGCCAGCAGCTCCCGGACAGGGAGCTCCTACAATGAGCAGTTCTTC. The V gene is TRBV7-9, the J gene TRBJ2-1; 8 bases match TRBD1. Germline V gene data show CDR1 as SEHNR and CDR2 as FQNEAQ (reference sequence). The junction had 5 bases not matched to a gene; V was cut back by 4 bases and J by 0 bases. The CDR3 extends over 16 amino acids.

This clone has just one count. The J gene is TRBJ1-1, the V gene TRBV7-2; TRBD1 might be the D (6 bases). The CDR3 totals 15 residues. V dropped 4 bases and J dropped 2 bases, with 14 bases sitting between them. Germline CDR1 and CDR2: SGHTA and FQGNSA. CDR3 nucleotide sequence: TGTGCCAGCAGCTCTTTCAGGGGCGTTAACACTGAAGCTTTCTTT. Translated, it gives CASSSFRGVNTEAFF.

This chain connects TRBV7-9 to TRBJ2-5; maybe TRBD2 (6 bases). The germline V gene has CDR1 SEHNR and CDR2 FQNEAQ (reference sequence). V lost 1 base and J 3 bases, leaving 9 bases between the germline ends. This CDR3 comprises 14 residues. The CDR3 DNA reads as TGTGCCAGCAGCTTAGGTCTAGCGAAAGAGACCCAGTACTTC. Its protein is CASSLGLAKETQYF.

The sample holds a few counts of this clone. The chain uses TRBV27 and TRBJ2-7; 10 nucleotides align to TRBD2. The CDR3 runs 18 residues. The V gene's germline CDR1 is MNHEY and CDR2 SMNVEV (reference sequence). The V and J ends lost 2 bases and 0 bases, in that order; junction bases with no gene match: 10. CDR3 in amino acids: CASSLGRVSGGLSYEQYF. Written as DNA, the CDR3 is TGTGCCAGCAGTTTAGGCCGGGTTAGCGGGGGGCTCTCCTACGAGCAGTACTTC.

The chain is built from TRBV7-9 and TRBJ2-3, with no clear D. Germline V lookup: CDR1 SEHNR, CDR2 FQNEAQ (reference sequence). The CDR3 totals 13 residues. Trimming took 3 bases from V and 4 from J, leaving 8 bases between them. The CDR3 DNA is TGTGCCAGCAGCTTGACGGTCCCAGATACGCAGTATTTT. It specifies CASSLTVPDTQYF. Together with reference TRBV7-9 and TRBJ2-3, the CDR3 gives the full variable domain: DTGVSQNPRHKITKRGQNVTFRCDPISEHNRLYWYRQTLGQGPEFLTYFQNEAQLEKSRLLSDRFSAERPKGSFSTLEIQRTEQGDSAMYLCASSLTVPDTQYFGPGTRLTVL.

J is TRBJ2-7 and V is TRBV28; D is unresolved. V was clipped by 5 bases and J by 4 bases, with 6 bases between them. Germline V gene data show CDR1 as MDHEN and CDR2 as SYDVKM. CDR3 size: 11 residues. CDR3 DNA sequence: TGTGCCAGCAGTGCCCCGTACGAGCAGTACTTC. Translating gives CASSAPYEQYF.

The chain joins TRBV2 to TRBJ1-6; 7 nucleotides align to TRBD1. V lost 5 bases and J lost 9; bases outside the gene matches: 7. The germline V gene encodes CDR1 SNHLY and CDR2 FYNNEI. The CDR3 covers 14 residues. CDR3 bases: TGTGCCAGCAGTCGGACAGGAGGTCCTTCACCCCTCCACTTT. This codes for CASSRTGGPSPLHF.

This clone was counted between two and nine times. This chain joins TRBV14 and TRBJ1-2, with 8 nucleotides matching TRBD1. Unmatched junction bases numbered 2, after V lost 0 bases and J lost 2 bases. The CDR3 contains 15 residues. Germline CDR1 reads SGHDN; CDR2 reads FVKESK. The chain's CDR3 is CASSQDRTGNYGYTF. In DNA, the CDR3 is TGTGCCAGCAGCCAAGACAGGACAGGGAACTATGGCTACACCTTC.

The table lists this clone with a few counts. This chain joins TRBV19 and TRBJ2-2; 9 nucleotides line up with TRBD1. CDR3 length: 17 amino acids. The junction had 12 bases not matched to a gene; V was cut back by 4 bases and J by 6 bases. Germline V gene data show CDR1 as LNHDA and CDR2 as SQIVND (reference sequence). Written as DNA, the CDR3 is TGTGCCAGTAGTAGGGCCCCGGGACAGGGTGGTTCCGGGGAGCTGTTTTTT. As protein: CASSRAPGQGGSGELFF.

This clone was seen only a few times. The chain combines TRBV15 with TRBJ1-5; D might be TRBD1 (6 bases). V shed 9 bases and J shed 7 bases, with 13 bases lying between them. The CDR3 spans 12 residues. CDR1 and CDR2 (germline): LNHNV, YYDKDF (reference sequence). CDR3 protein: CATPPGDQPQHF. CDR3 bases: TGTGCCACACCTCCAGGGGACCAGCCCCAGCATTTT.

The gene calls are TRBV7-9 and TRBJ1-2, with TRBD1 matching 7 bases. CDR1 is SEHNR and CDR2 is FQNEAQ in the germline V gene (reference sequence). The CDR3 is 16 residues long. J gave up 4 bases and V 5 bases, and 13 bases lay outside the gene matches. The CDR3 loop is CASSRDSITGSYGYTF. DNA for the CDR3: TGTGCCAGCAGCCGGGACAGTATCACCGGGAGCTATGGCTACACCTTC.

The V gene is TRBV11-3, the J gene TRBJ1-1; TRBD1 might be the D (6 bases). V lost 4 bases and J 5 bases, leaving 17 bases between the germline ends. The V gene's germline CDR1 is SGHNT and CDR2 YENEEA. The CDR3 has 15 amino acids. The chain's CDR3 is CASSSAVGARTEAFF. The CDR3 DNA reads as TGTGCCAGCAGCTCGGCCGTGGGGGCGCGAACTGAAGCTTTCTTT.

The chain combines TRBV19 with TRBJ2-1; TRBD2 aligns across 10 bases. In germline, CDR1 is LNHDA, CDR2 SQIVND (reference sequence). This CDR3 is 16 amino acids long. V shed 3 bases, J shed 5 bases, and the junction held 7 bases outside the gene matches. This CDR3 reads CASSITAGGQDNEQFF. The CDR3 DNA follows: TGTGCCAGTAGTATCACAGCGGGGGGGCAAGACAATGAGCAGTTCTTC.

The genes are TRBV6-1 and TRBJ1-4; 9 bases are a match to TRBD1. Germline V gene sequence: CDR1 MNHNS, CDR2 SASEGT. Trimming cost V 6 bases and J 4 bases; bases outside gene matches: 3. This CDR3 spans 14 amino acids. The CDR3 sequence: CASRDRGSNEKLFF. CDR3 nucleotide sequence: TGTGCCAGCAGGGACAGGGGAAGTAATGAAAAACTGTTTTTT.

The genes are TRBV19 and TRBJ2-3, with D perhaps TRBD1 (5 bases). The CDR3 contains 15 residues. The germline V and J ends were trimmed by 7 bases and 0 bases, with 14 bases remaining between them. Per the germline V gene, CDR1 is LNHDA and CDR2 is SQIVND (reference sequence). The CDR3 sequence: CASNRQTSSTDTQYF. The DNA of the CDR3 is TGTGCCAGTAACCGACAGACGAGTAGCACAGATACGCAGTATTTT.